This T cell receptor (beta chain) was captured by sequencing in a study of shared clonotypes between healthy human individuals. On this clone: Antigen specificity is unknown.

Broader study findings: Memory subsets generally showed lower estimated richness than naive subsets.

The CDR3 consists of 15 residues. V lost 0 bases to trimming and J lost 7 bases, with 12 bases between them. Germline V gene data show CDR1 as MNHGY and CDR2 as SAAAGT. The authors loaded approximately 220 ng DNA, 27,000 or so T cell genomes, into sorted-subset replicate PCRs. Only in-frame clones appear in the TCRdb table, and some are missing; sequencing was by immunoSEQ multiplex PCR. The data hold approximately 120,000 clones, with about 70% observed a single time. The receptor was derived from a woman aged 25 to 39 in good health. Sequencing was carried out using memory CD8+ T cells sorted from blood. Indicated subset: CD45RO+ cells pooled with CCR7-negative TemRA cells. The gene calls are TRBV6-8 and TRBJ2-2; tentatively, D is TRBD1 or TRBD2 (5 bases each). In nucleotides, the CDR3 is TGTGCCAGCAGTTACTCGTGGGACCGGATCGGGGAGCTGTTTTTT. It codes for CASSYSWDRIGELFF.